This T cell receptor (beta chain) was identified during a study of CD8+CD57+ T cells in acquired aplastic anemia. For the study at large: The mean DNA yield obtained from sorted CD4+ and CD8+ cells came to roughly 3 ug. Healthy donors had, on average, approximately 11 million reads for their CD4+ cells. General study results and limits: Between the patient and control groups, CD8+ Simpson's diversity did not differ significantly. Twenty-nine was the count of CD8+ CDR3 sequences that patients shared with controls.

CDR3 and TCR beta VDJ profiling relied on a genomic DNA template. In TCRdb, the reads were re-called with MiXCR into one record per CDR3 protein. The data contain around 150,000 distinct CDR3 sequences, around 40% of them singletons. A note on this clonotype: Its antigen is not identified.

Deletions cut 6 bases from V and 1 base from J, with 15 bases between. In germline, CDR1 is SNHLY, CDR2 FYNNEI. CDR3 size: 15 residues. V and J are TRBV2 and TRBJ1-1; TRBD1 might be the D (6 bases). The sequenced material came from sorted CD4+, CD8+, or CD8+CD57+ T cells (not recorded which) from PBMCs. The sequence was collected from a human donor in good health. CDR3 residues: CASSLARGPNTEAFF. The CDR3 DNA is TGTGCCAGCAGCTTGGCCAGGGGACCGAACACTGAAGCTTTCTTT.